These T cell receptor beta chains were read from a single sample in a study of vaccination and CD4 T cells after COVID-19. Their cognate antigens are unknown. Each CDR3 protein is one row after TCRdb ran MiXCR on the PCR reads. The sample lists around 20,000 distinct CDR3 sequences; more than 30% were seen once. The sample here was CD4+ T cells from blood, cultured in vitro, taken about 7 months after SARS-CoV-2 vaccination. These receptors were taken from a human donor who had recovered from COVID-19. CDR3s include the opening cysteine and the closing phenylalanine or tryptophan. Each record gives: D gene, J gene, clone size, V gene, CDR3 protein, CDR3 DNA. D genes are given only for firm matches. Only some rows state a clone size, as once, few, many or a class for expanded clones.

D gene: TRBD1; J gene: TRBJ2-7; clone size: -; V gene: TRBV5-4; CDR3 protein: CASSPPGQPGFEQYF; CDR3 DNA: TGTGCCAGCAGCCCACCGGGACAGCCGGGTTTTGAGCAGTACTTC
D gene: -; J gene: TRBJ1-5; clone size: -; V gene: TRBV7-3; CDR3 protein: CASSLSLGEPQHF; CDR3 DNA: TGTGCCAGCAGCTTATCATTGGGTGAGCCCCAGCATTTT
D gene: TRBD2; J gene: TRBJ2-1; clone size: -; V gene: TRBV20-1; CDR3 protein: CSASGLAGGSNEQFF; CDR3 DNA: TGCAGTGCTTCTGGACTAGCGGGGGGGTCAAATGAGCAGTTCTTC
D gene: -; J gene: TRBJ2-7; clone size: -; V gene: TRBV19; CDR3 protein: CASSSPWGERLGEQYF; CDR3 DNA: TGTGCCAGTAGCAGCCCTTGGGGGGAGCGTCTCGGAGAGCAGTACTTC
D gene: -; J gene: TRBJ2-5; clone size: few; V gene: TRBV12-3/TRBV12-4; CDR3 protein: CASSLGRDGPTGETQYF; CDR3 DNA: TGTGCCAGCAGTTTAGGTAGGGATGGCCCCACGGGGGAGACCCAGTACTTC
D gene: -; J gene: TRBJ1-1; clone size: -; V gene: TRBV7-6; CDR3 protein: CASSLEIGLETEAFF; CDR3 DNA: TGTGCCAGCAGCTTAGAAATTGGGCTGGAGACGGAAGCTTTCTTT
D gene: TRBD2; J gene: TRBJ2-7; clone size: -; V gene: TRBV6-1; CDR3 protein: CASSRGLAGRYEQYF; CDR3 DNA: TGTGCCAGCAGCCGGGGACTAGCGGGAAGGTACGAGCAGTACTTC
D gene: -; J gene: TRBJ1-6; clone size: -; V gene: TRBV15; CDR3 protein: CATSREAIRDSPFHF; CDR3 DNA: TGTGCCACCAGCAGAGAGGCCATACGGGATTCACCCTTCCACTTT
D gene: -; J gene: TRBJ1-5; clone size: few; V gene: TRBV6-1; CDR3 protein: CASSDTGYNQPQHF; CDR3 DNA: TGTGCCAGCAGTGACACCGGCTACAATCAGCCCCAGCATTTT
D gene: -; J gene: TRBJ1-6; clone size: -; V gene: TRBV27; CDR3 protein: CASSFGGNSPLHF; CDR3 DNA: TGTGCCAGCAGTTTTGGGGGGAATTCACCCCTCCACTTT
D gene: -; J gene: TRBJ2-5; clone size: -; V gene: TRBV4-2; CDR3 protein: CASSQDAAGGRETQYF; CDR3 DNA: TGTGCCAGCAGCCAAGATGCCGCAGGGGGGCGGGAGACCCAGTACTTC
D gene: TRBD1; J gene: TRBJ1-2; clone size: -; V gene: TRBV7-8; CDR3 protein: CASSPRGQGKSNYGYTF; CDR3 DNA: TGTGCCAGCAGCCCCCGGGGACAGGGGAAATCAAACTATGGCTACACCTTC
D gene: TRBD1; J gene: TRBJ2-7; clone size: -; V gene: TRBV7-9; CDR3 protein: CASSLRQGEDEQYF; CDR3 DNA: TGTGCCAGCAGCCTCCGACAGGGCGAGGATGAGCAGTACTTC
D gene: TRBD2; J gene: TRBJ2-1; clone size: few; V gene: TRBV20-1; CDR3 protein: CSATGTRSLNEQFF; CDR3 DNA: TGCAGTGCCACCGGGACTAGGTCCCTCAATGAGCAGTTCTTC
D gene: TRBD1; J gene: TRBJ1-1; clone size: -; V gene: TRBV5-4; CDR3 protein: CASRNGQALLGTEAFF; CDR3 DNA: TGTGCCAGCAGGAATGGACAGGCCCTTTTGGGCACTGAAGCTTTCTTT
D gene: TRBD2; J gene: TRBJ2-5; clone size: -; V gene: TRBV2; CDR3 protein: CASIGQGGETQYF; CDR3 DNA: TGTGCCAGCATCGGGCAGGGAGGGGAGACCCAGTACTTC
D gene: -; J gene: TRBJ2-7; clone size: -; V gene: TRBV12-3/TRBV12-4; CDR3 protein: CASSFVGGAQEQYF; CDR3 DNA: TGTGCCAGCAGTTTTGTGGGGGGGGCACAGGAGCAGTACTTC
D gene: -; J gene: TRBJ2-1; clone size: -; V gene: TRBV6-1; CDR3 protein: CASNRSPRGYEQFF; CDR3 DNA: TGTGCCAGCAACCGTTCCCCTCGAGGCTATGAGCAGTTCTTC
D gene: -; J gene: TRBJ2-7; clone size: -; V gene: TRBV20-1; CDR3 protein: CSARFKESYEQYF; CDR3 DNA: TGCAGTGCTAGATTTAAGGAGTCCTACGAGCAGTACTTC
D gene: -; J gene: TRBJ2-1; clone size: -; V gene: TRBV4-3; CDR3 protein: CASSQVNKGEQFF; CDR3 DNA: TGCGCCAGCAGCCAAGTTAATAAAGGGGAGCAGTTCTTC
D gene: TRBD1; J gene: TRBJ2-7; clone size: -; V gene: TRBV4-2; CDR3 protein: CASSQDPTGQGYEQYF; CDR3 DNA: TGTGCCAGCAGCCAAGATCCGACTGGACAGGGTTACGAGCAGTACTTC
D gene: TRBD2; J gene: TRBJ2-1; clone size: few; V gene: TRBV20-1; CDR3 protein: CSARVGTSGGVEQFF; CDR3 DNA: TGCAGTGCTAGGGTTGGGACTAGCGGGGGGGTTGAGCAGTTCTTC
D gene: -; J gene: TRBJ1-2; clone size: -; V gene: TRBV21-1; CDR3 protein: CANRDGTYGYTF; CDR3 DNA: TGTGCCAACCGGGACGGAACCTATGGCTACACCTTC
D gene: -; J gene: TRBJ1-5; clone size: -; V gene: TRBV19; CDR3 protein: CASSTRQSSNQPQHF; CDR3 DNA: TGTGCCAGTAGTACGAGACAGAGTAGCAATCAGCCCCAGCATTTT
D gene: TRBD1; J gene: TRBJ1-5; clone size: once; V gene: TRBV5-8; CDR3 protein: CASHRGGLGNQPQHF; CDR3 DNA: TGTGCCAGCCACAGGGGTGGTTTGGGCAATCAGCCCCAGCATTTT
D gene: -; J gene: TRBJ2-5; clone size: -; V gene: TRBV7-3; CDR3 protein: CASSSSGGPRPETQYF; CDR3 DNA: TGTGCCAGCAGCTCCTCCGGGGGGCCAAGGCCCGAGACCCAGTACTTC
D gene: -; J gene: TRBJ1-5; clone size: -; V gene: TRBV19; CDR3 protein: CASRDRLRPQHF; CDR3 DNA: TGTGCCAGTAGGGACAGACTAAGGCCCCAGCATTTT
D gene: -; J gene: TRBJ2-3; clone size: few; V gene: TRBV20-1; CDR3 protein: CSARDSGQFTDTQYF; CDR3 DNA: TGCAGTGCTAGAGATTCTGGACAGTTCACAGATACGCAGTATTTT
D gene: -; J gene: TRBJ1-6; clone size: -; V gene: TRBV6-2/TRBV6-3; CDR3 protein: CASSPMDTYSPLHF; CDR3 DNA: TGTGCCAGCAGTCCGATGGACACCTATTCACCCCTCCACTTT
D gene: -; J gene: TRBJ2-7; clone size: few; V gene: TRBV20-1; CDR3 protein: CSARIGPRQYF; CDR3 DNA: TGCAGTGCTAGAATCGGGCCGAGGCAGTACTTC
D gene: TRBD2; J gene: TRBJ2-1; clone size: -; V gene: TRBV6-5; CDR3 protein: CASSFNGGDEQFF; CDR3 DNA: TGTGCCAGCAGTTTCAATGGGGGGGATGAGCAGTTCTTC
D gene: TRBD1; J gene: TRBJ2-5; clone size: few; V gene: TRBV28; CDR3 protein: CASSPGTFSKGATQYF; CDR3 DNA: TGTGCCAGCAGCCCCGGGACCTTCTCGAAGGGGGCGACCCAGTACTTC
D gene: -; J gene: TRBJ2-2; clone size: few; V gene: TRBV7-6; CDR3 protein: CASSPLNTGELFF; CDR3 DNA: TGTGCCAGCAGCCCGTTGAACACCGGGGAGCTGTTTTTT
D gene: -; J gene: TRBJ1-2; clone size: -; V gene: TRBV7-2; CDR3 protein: CASSLDDWRGYTF; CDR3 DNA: TGTGCCAGCAGCTTAGATGATTGGAGGGGCTACACCTTC
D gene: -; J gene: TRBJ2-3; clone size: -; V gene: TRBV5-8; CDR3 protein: CASSTRASSGTQYF; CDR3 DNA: TGTGCCAGCAGCACGAGGGCTAGCTCCGGTACGCAGTATTTT
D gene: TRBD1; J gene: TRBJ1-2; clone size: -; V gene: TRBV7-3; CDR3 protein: CASSSDATGASGYTF; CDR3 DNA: TGTGCCAGCAGCTCCGACGCGACAGGGGCCAGTGGCTACACCTTC
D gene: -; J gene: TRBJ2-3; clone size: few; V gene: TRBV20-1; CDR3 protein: CSLGGPSTDTQYF; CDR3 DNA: TGCAGTTTAGGAGGACCTAGCACAGATACGCAGTATTTT
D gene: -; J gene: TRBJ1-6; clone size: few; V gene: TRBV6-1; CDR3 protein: CASSRTVINSPLHF; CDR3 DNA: TGTGCCAGCAGTCGGACTGTGATTAATTCACCCCTCCACTTT
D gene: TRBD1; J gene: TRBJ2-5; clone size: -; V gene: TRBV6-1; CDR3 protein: CASSKDGQGWQETQYF; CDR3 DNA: TGTGCCAGCAGTAAAGACGGACAGGGATGGCAAGAGACCCAGTACTTC
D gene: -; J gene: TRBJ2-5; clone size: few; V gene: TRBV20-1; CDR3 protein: CSAPPITLRETQYF; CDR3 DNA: TGCAGTGCTCCGCCCATAACCCTTCGCGAGACCCAGTACTTC
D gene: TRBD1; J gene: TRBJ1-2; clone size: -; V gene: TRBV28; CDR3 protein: CASTSGQGGGYTF; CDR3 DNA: TGTGCCAGCACCTCGGGACAGGGGGGTGGCTACACCTTC
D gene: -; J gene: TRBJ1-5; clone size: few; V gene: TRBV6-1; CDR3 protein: CASPSHSNQPQRF; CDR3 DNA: TGTGCCAGCCCTAGCCATAGCAATCAGCCCCAGCGTTTT
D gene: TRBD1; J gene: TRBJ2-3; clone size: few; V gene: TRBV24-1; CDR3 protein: CATYRGHTDTQYF; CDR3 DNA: TGTGCCACCTACAGGGGGCACACAGATACGCAGTATTTT
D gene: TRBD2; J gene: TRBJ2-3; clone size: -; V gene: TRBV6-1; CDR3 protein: CASSGLAARSSTDTQYF; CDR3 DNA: TGTGCCAGCAGCGGACTAGCTGCCAGATCTAGCACAGATACGCAGTATTTT
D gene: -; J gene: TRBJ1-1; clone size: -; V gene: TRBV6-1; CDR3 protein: CASSLEGGVTEAFF; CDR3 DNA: TGTGCCAGCAGCCTAGAGGGGGGGGTGACTGAAGCTTTCTTT
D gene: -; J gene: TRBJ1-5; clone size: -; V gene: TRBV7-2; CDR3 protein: CASSRGDSNQPQHF; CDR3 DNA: TGTGCCAGCAGCCGAGGAGATAGCAATCAGCCCCAGCATTTT
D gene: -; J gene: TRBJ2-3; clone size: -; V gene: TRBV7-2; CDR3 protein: CASSVARGSTDTQYF; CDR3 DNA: TGTGCCAGCAGCGTAGCCCGTGGATCAACAGATACGCAGTATTTT
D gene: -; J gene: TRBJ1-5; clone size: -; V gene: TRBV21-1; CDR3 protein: CASTKSPGTGGRRNQPQHF; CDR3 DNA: TGTGCCAGCACCAAGAGCCCCGGGACAGGGGGCCGCCGCAATCAGCCCCAGCATTTT
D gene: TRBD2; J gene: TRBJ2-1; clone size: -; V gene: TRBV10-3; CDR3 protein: CAISEYLAGVAEQFF; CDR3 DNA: TGTGCCATCAGTGAATATCTAGCGGGAGTTGCTGAGCAGTTCTTC
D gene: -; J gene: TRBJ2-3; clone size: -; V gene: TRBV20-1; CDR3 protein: CSAESRTGTDTQYF; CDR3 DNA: TGCAGTGCTGAATCGCGGACAGGCACAGATACGCAGTATTTT
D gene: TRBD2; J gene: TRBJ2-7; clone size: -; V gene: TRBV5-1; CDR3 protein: CASSLSSGRAGEQYF; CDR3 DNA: TGCGCCAGCAGCTTGTCTAGCGGGAGGGCCGGGGAGCAGTACTTC
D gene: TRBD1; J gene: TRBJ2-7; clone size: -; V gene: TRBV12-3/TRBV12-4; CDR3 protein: CASSFSQGAGEQYF; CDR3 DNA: TGTGCCAGCAGTTTTAGCCAGGGGGCTGGGGAGCAGTACTTC
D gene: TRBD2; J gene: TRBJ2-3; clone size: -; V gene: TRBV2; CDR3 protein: CASSEGAGGGDTQYF; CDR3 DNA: TGTGCCAGCAGTGAAGGAGCGGGAGGAGGAGATACGCAGTATTTT
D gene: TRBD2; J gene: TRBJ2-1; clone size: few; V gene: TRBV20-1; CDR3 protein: CSARGLAGETYNEQFF; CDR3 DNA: TGCAGTGCTAGGGGACTAGCGGGGGAGACATACAATGAGCAGTTCTTC